The following is a TCR beta chain sequence with its context. This entry belongs to a study of blood T cell repertoires in COVID-19. The protocol was immunoSEQ multiplex PCR, while the TCRdb copy is restricted to in-frame clones and leaves out a portion. The sample contains over 150,000 clones, approximately 88% of which appear only once. Germline lookup yields CDR1 LGHDT and CDR2 YNNKEL (reference sequence). The ends lost 1 base at V and 4 bases at J; junction bases unmatched: 2. The CDR3 has 14 residues. This receptor was obtained from a man aged 18 to 30 with active or convalescent COVID-19. The rearrangement joins TRBV3-1 (or the pseudogene TRBV3-2) to TRBJ2-3; 7 positions agree with TRBD2. The sequenced sample was peripheral blood. CDR3 coding DNA: TGTGCCAGCAGCCAAGGACTAGCCTCAGATACGCAGTATTTT. This codes for CASSQGLASDTQYF.